This T cell receptor beta chain was captured in a study of T-cell reconstitution after alpha-beta-depleted transplantation in children. J lost 2 bases, V lost 5 bases, and 14 bases had no gene match. The germline V gene encodes CDR1 KGHSH and CDR2 LQKENI. The CDR3 is 19 amino acids. This clonotype was picked up many times. Preparing the TCRbeta library involved the use of unique molecular identifiers. TCRdb itself ran the PCR reads through MiXCR, one entry per CDR3 protein. The table has roughly 250,000 distinct CDR3 sequences, 6.5% to 10% seen once; the top ten hold nearly 6.5%. The sequence was collected from a male patient younger than 18 who had a stem cell transplant for acute lymphoblastic leukemia, so the T cells may come from the graft donor. This chain connects TRBV18 to TRBJ2-1; TRBD2 aligns across 11 bases. Sequences were derived from PBMCs, mostly from graft donor cells, sampled 180 days after TCRalphabeta/CD19-depleted stem cell transplant. The CDR3 DNA follows: TGTGCCAGCTCAAAGGGCCATGGTAGCGGGAGGGGCGCCTACAATGAGCAGTTCTTC. It is translated as CASSKGHGSGRGAYNEQFF.